This passage covers 12 T cell receptor beta chains from one sample sequenced in a study of CD8 T cells in Susac syndrome. Reverse transcription of roughly 0.45 to 1 ug RNA was performed with random hexamers. TCRdb passed the immunoSEQ multiplex PCR reads through MiXCR, listing each CDR3 protein once. The data contain 150,000 to 200,000 distinct CDR3 sequences, 92% of them singletons. Sequencing was done on a sample of CD4+ T cells from PBMCs. The receptors here all came from a human donor in good health.

This clonotype is a singleton in its sample. This rearrangement joins TRBV2 to TRBJ1-6; maybe TRBD1 (6 bases). Trimming stripped 7 bases from V and 8 bases from J, with 15 bases between. Germline V CDR1 and CDR2: SNHLY, FYNNEI. The CDR3 has 14 residues. The CDR3 DNA reads TGTGCCAGCATTCCACAGGGAAAGGATTCACCCCTCCACTTT. It yields the protein CASIPQGKDSPLHF.

This chain links TRBV20-1 with TRBJ2-5; weak D call: TRBD1 (5 bases). The CDR3 length is 12 residues. Germline assignment: CDR1 DFQATT and CDR2 SNEGSKA (reference sequence). V lost 7 bases to trimming and J lost 2 bases, with 11 bases between them. CDR3 nucleotide sequence: TGCAGTGGGCAGAAGGGGCAAGAGACCCAGTACTTC. It is translated as CSGQKGQETQYF.

The chain's CDR3 is CASSPQGPGTEAFF. As DNA, the CDR3 is TGTGCCAGCAGCCCACAGGGGCCTGGGACTGAAGCTTTCTTT. The V call is TRBV11-3, the J call TRBJ1-1; 7 bases map to TRBD1. V trimming: 5 bases; J trimming: 5 bases; junction bases outside the gene matches: 8. The length of the CDR3 is 14 residues. Germline loops: CDR1 SGHNT, CDR2 YENEEA.

The V call is TRBV14, the J call TRBJ2-1; a possible D gene is TRBD1 (5 bases). The CDR3 contains 14 residues. CDR1 and CDR2 from the germline V gene are SGHDN and FVKESK. The V end lost 4 bases, the J end lost 8 bases, and 15 bases lay between the germline ends. The CDR3 bases are TGTGCCAGCAGCCGGCCAGGGAACGGGTATGAGCAGTTCTTC. Protein sequence: CASSRPGNGYEQFF. Supplemented by reference TRBV14 and TRBJ2-1, the full variable domain reads EAGVTQFPSHSVIEKGQTVTLRCDPISGHDNLYWYRRVMGKEIKFLLHFVKESKQDESGMPNNRFLAERTGGTYSTLKVQPAELEDSGVYFCASSRPGNGYEQFFGPGTRLTVL.

The chain combines TRBV7-2 with TRBJ1-2; TRBD1 matches at 10 bases. The CDR3 consists of 14 residues. With 5 bases clipped from V and 7 bases from J, the junction kept 7 bases outside the gene matches. CDR1 and CDR2 (germline): SGHTA, FQGNSA. CDR3 in DNA: TGTGCCAGCAGCCCTAGACAGGGGGCAGGTGGCTACACCTTC. Translation gives CASSPRQGAGGYTF.

V usage is TRBV20-1 and J usage is TRBJ2-3; D is uncertain. Looked up from germline, CDR1 is DFQATT and CDR2 is SNEGSKA (reference sequence). This CDR3 contains 15 residues. V shed 3 bases and J shed 1 base, with 14 bases lying between them. This CDR3 is CSASIPPGRTDTQYF. In nucleotides, the CDR3 is TGCAGTGCTAGTATCCCCCCCGGGCGCACAGATACGCAGTATTTT.

This clonotype was detected only once. The gene calls are TRBV4-1 and TRBJ2-1; D may be TRBD2 (8 bases). CDR1 is MGHRA and CDR2 is YSYEKL in the germline V gene. The germline V and J ends were trimmed by 11 bases and 6 bases, with 20 bases remaining between them. This CDR3 spans 14 amino acids. The CDR3 loop is CARQGSGSSNEQFF. The CDR3 region has the DNA TGCGCCCGACAGGGAAGCGGGAGTAGCAATGAGCAGTTCTTC.

This sequence joins TRBV9 and TRBJ2-2, with TRBD2 identical over 13 bases. The V segment lost 3 bases and the J segment 2 bases; nucleotides outside the gene matches: 7. CDR1 SGDLS and CDR2 YYNGEE come from the germline V gene. The CDR3 spans 18 residues. In DNA form, the CDR3 reads TGTGCCAGCAGCGCCCGGACTAGCGGGAGTAGTAACACCGGGGAGCTGTTTTTT. Translated, it gives CASSARTSGSSNTGELFF. Full variable domain (rest looked up from reference TRBV9 and TRBJ2-2): DSGVTQTPKHLITATGQRVTLRCSPRSGDLSVYWYQQSLDQGLQFLIQYYNGEERAKGNILERFSAQQFPDLHSELNLSSLELGDSALYFCASSARTSGSSNTGELFFGEGSRLTVL.

The V gene is TRBV4-1, the J gene TRBJ2-2; D is possibly TRBD2 (5 bases). Germline values: CDR1 MGHRA, CDR2 YSYEKL. The CDR3 contains 15 residues. V lost 4 bases to trimming and J lost 0 bases, with 9 bases between them. The CDR3 DNA reads TGCGCCAGCAGCCGGAAGACTACGAACACCGGGGAGCTGTTTTTT. As protein: CASSRKTTNTGELFF.

This chain joins TRBV10-3 and TRBJ2-7; 11 positions agree with TRBD2. Germline lookup yields CDR1 ENHRY and CDR2 SYGVKD. The CDR3 totals 16 residues. The J segment lost 7 bases and the V segment lost 4 bases, leaving 12 bases of the junction unmatched. The CDR3 loop reads CAISVLAGGGLEEQYF. In DNA form, the CDR3 reads TGTGCCATCAGTGTTCTAGCGGGAGGTGGTTTGGAAGAGCAGTACTTC.

The chain employs TRBV6-2 or TRBV6-3 and TRBJ1-6; the match to TRBD1 covers 7 bases. J lost 6 bases, V lost 0 bases, and 8 bases had no gene match. Germline lookup yields CDR1 MNHEY and CDR2 SVGEGT. The CDR3 runs 17 residues. This chain's CDR3 is CASSYSSEGASNSPLHF. The CDR3 coding sequence is TGTGCCAGCAGTTACTCGTCGGAGGGGGCAAGTAATTCACCCCTCCACTTT.

The J gene is TRBJ1-2, the V gene TRBV20-1; perhaps TRBD1 as D (5 bases). CDR1 DFQATT and CDR2 SNEGSKA come from the germline V gene (reference sequence). This CDR3 region has 13 residues. V was cut by 3 bases and J by 4 bases, with 12 bases left in between. The CDR3 is CSARIGQGYGYTF. The CDR3 DNA reads TGCAGTGCTAGGATAGGGCAGGGCTATGGCTACACCTTC.